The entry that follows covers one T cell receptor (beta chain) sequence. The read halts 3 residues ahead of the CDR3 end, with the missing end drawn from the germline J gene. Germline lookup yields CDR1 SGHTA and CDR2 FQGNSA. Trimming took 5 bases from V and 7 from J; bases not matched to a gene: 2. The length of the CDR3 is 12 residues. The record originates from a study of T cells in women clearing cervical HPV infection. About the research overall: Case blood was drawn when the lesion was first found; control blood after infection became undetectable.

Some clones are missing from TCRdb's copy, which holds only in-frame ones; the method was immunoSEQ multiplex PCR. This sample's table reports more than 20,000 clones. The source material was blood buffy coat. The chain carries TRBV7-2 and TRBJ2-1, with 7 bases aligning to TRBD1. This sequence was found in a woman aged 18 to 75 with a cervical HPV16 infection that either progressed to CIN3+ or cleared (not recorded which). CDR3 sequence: CASSVRGNEQFF. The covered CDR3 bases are TGTGCCAGCAGCGTCAGGGGGAATGAG.